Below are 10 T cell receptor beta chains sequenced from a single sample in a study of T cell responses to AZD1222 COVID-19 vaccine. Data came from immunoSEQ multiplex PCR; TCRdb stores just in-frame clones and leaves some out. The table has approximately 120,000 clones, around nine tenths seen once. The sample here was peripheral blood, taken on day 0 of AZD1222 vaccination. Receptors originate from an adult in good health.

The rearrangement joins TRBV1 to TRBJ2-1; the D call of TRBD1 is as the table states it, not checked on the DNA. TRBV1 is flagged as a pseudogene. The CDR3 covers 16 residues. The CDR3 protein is CTSRRGGSSSYNEQFF. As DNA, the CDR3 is TGCACCAGCAGAAGGGGCGGATCTAGCTCCTACAATGAGCAGTTCTTC.

The chain's CDR3 is CSAPLGYGYTF. Here the CDR3 DNA reads TGCAGTGCGCCCTTAGGCTATGGCTACACCTTC. The chain links TRBV20-1 to TRBJ1-2, with unresolved D. Per the germline V gene, CDR1 is DFQATT and CDR2 is SNEGSKA (reference sequence). This CDR3 is built from 11 residues. V dropped 6 bases and J dropped 4 bases, with 9 bases sitting between them.

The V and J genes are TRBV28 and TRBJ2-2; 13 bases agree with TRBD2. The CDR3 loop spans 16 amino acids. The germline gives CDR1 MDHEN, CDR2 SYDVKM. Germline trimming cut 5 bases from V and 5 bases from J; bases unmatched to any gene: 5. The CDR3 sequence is CASSATSGGATGELFF. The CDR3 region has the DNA TGTGCCAGCAGTGCTACTAGCGGGGGGGCGACCGGGGAGCTGTTTTTT.

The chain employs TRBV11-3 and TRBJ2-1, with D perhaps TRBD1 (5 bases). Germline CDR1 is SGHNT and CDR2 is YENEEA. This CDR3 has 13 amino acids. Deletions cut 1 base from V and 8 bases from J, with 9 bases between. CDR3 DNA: TGTGCCAGCAGCTTAGGCGCCAGGGATGAGCAGTTCTTC. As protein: CASSLGARDEQFF.

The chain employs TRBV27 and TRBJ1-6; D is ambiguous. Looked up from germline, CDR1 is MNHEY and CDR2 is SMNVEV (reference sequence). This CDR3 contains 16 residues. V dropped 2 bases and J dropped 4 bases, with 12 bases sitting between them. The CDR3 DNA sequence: TGTGCCAGCAGTTTAGGCTCGGGCTCTTATAATTCACCCCTCCACTTT. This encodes CASSLGSGSYNSPLHF.

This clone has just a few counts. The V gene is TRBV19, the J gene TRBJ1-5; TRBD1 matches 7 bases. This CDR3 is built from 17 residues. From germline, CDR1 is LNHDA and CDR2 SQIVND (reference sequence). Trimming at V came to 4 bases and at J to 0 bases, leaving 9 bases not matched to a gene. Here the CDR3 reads CASSTRGGQYSNQPQHF. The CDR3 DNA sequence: TGTGCCAGTAGTACCAGGGGGGGACAGTATAGCAATCAGCCCCAGCATTTT.

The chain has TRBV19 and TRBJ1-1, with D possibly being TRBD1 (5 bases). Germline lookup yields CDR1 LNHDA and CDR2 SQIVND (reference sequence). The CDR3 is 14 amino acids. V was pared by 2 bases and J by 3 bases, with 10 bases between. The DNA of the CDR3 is TGTGCCAGTAGTATACACAGGCCGGACACTGAAGCTTTCTTT. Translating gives CASSIHRPDTEAFF.

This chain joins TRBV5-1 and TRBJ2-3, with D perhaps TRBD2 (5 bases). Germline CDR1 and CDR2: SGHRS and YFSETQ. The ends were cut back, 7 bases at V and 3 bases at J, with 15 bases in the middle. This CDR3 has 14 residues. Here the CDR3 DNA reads TGCGCCAGCGGATATTCTGGACTGACAGATACGCAGTATTTT. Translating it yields CASGYSGLTDTQYF.

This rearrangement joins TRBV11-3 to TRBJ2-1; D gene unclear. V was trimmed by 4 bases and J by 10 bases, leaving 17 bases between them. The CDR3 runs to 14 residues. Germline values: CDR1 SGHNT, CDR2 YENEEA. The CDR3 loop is CASSSRPPPSEQFF. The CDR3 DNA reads TGTGCCAGCAGCTCTCGCCCCCCTCCGAGCGAGCAGTTCTTC.

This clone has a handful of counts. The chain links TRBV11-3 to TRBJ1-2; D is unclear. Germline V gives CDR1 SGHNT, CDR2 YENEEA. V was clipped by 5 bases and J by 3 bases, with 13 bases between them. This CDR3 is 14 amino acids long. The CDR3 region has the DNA TGTGCCAGCAGCCCCGGCAGCCGGGACTATGGCTACACCTTC. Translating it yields CASSPGSRDYGYTF.